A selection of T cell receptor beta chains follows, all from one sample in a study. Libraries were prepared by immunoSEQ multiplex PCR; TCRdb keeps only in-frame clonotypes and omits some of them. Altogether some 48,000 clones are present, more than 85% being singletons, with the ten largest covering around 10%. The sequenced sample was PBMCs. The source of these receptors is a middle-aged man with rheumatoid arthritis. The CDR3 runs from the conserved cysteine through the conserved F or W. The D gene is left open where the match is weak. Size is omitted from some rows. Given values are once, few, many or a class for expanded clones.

CDR3 DNA: TGTGCCAGCAGCGTAGGAGGGGGGGGCACAGATACGCAGTATTTT
CDR3 protein: CASSVGGGGTDTQYF
clone size: NA
V gene: TRBV9
J gene: TRBJ2-3
D gene: NA

CDR3 DNA: TGCAGCGTTGATAGGAGGCGAGCCGGCGGGGATTTGAACACTGAAGCTTTCTTT
CDR3 protein: CSVDRRRAGGDLNTEAFF
clone size: NA
V gene: TRBV29-1
J gene: TRBJ1-1
D gene: NA

CDR3 DNA: TGTGCCAGCAGCGTTACTAGCGGGACGAATGGGGAGACCCAGTACTTC
CDR3 protein: CASSVTSGTNGETQYF
clone size: NA
V gene: TRBV9
J gene: TRBJ2-5
D gene: TRBD2

CDR3 DNA: TGCAGCGTTCGACAGATAGGCACTTACAGCGAGCAGTACTTC
CDR3 protein: CSVRQIGTYSEQYF
clone size: NA
V gene: TRBV29-1
J gene: TRBJ2-7
D gene: NA

CDR3 DNA: TGTGCCAGCAGCTTAGCGGGTGGGGAAACTGAAGCTTTCTTT
CDR3 protein: CASSLAGGETEAFF
clone size: few
V gene: TRBV7-9
J gene: TRBJ1-1
D gene: NA

CDR3 DNA: TGTGCCAGCAGCTCTAGGGACACTCGCACAGATACGCAGTATTTT
CDR3 protein: CASSSRDTRTDTQYF
clone size: NA
V gene: TRBV5-4
J gene: TRBJ2-3
D gene: NA

CDR3 DNA: TGTGCCTGGAGTGTACTCTATACTGAAGCTTTCTTT
CDR3 protein: CAWSVLYTEAFF
clone size: NA
V gene: TRBV30
J gene: TRBJ1-1
D gene: NA

CDR3 DNA: TGTGCCAGCAGTGTCTCCGGGACTGGCGAGCAGTACTTC
CDR3 protein: CASSVSGTGEQYF
clone size: NA
V gene: TRBV27
J gene: TRBJ2-7
D gene: NA

CDR3 DNA: TGTGCCAGCAGTCGGGAGTATAGCAATCAGCCCCAGCATTTT
CDR3 protein: CASSREYSNQPQHF
clone size: once
V gene: TRBV28
J gene: TRBJ1-5
D gene: NA

CDR3 DNA: TGTGCTAGCAGCTTAGCAGGGACTACTAATTCCGGGGAGCTGTTTTTT
CDR3 protein: CASSLAGTTNSGELFF
clone size: NA
V gene: TRBV7-7
J gene: TRBJ2-2
D gene: TRBD2

CDR3 DNA: TGCGCCAGCAGCTCCAGCGGGGGGGCATACAATGAGCAGTTCTTC
CDR3 protein: CASSSSGGAYNEQFF
clone size: NA
V gene: TRBV5-1
J gene: TRBJ2-1
D gene: TRBD2

CDR3 DNA: TGTGCCAGCAGCTATAGAGGGGGTCCGTACAATGAGCAGTTCTTC
CDR3 protein: CASSYRGGPYNEQFF
clone size: NA
V gene: TRBV13
J gene: TRBJ2-1
D gene: NA

CDR3 DNA: TGTGCCAGCTCACCACGTATCGGGAGAGGACAGGGTGGATTTGGCTACACCTTC
CDR3 protein: CASSPRIGRGQGGFGYTF
clone size: NA
V gene: TRBV18
J gene: TRBJ1-2
D gene: TRBD1